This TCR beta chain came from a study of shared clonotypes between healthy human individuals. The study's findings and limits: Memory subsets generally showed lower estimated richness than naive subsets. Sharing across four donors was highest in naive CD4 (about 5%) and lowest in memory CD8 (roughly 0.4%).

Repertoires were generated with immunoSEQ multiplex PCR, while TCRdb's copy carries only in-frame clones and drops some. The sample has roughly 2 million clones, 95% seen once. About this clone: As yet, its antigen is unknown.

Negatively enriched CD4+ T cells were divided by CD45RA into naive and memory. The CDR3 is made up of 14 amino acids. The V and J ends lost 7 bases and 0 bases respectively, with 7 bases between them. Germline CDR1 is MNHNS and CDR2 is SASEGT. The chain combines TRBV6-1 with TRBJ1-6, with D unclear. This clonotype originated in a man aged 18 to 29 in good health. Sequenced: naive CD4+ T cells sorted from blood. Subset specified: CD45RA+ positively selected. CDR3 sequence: CASIISSYNSPLHF. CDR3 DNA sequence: TGTGCCAGCATAATCAGCTCCTATAATTCACCCCTCCACTTT.